One and the same sample provided the 22 T cell receptor beta chains below, sequenced in a study of vaccination and CD4 T cells after COVID-19. The treatment here: roughly 10-day PBMC culture with coronavirus spike peptide pools or control peptides (ViraFEST assay). Their recognized antigens are unknown. Cultured CD4+ T-cell DNA underwent Oncomine TCR Beta short-read sequencing. In TCRdb, the PCR reads were re-called with MiXCR into one record per CDR3 protein. Among fewer than 15,000 distinct CDR3 sequences, under 55% were seen once, and the ten largest hold roughly a fifth. Sequences were obtained from CD4+ T cells from blood, cultured in vitro. These receptor sequences come from a human donor who had recovered from COVID-19.

The chain employs TRBV10-3 and TRBJ1-1; unclear D gene. The germline V gene encodes CDR1 ENHRY and CDR2 SYGVKD. The V and J ends lost 6 bases and 1 base respectively, with 6 bases between them. The CDR3 length is 12 residues. The CDR3 is CAIRAGNTEAFF. Written as DNA, the CDR3 is TGTGCCATCAGGGCAGGGAACACTGAAGCTTTCTTT.

This clonotype showed up just once. The rearrangement links TRBV10-3 to TRBJ2-3, with 9 nucleotides matching TRBD1. Trimming removed 8 bases from V and 2 bases from J; junction bases left unmatched: 5. Germline loops: CDR1 ENHRY, CDR2 SYGVKD. CDR3 size: 14 residues. The CDR3 DNA sequence: TGTGCCATCCACCGGGACAGGGCCACAGATACGCAGTATTTT. It encodes CAIHRDRATDTQYF.

This chain joins TRBV19 and TRBJ2-7; a possible D gene is TRBD1 (5 bases). Trimming cost V 5 bases and J 4 bases, with 21 bases left between them. Germline CDR1 LNHDA, CDR2 SQIVND (reference sequence). This CDR3 region has 16 residues. The CDR3, as DNA: TGTGCCAGTAGTCGACAGTCCCAAGGAGCAGGTTACGAGCAGTACTTC. Its protein is CASSRQSQGAGYEQYF. Supplemented by reference TRBV19 and TRBJ2-7, the full variable domain reads DGGITQSPKYLFRKEGQNVTLSCEQNLNHDAMYWYRQDPGQGLRLIYYSQIVNDFQKGDIAEGYSVSREKKESFPLTVTSAQKNPTAFYLCASSRQSQGAGYEQYFGPGTRLTVT.

V usage is TRBV5-3 and J usage is TRBJ2-7; D is ambiguous. Being an ORF, TRBV5-3 has a function that is uncertain. CDR3 length: 15 residues. V was cut by 5 bases and J by 0 bases, with 15 bases left in between. In DNA, the CDR3 is TGTGCCAGAAGACCCACTTCACCCAGCTCCTACGAGCAGTACTTC. Its translation: CARRPTSPSSYEQYF.

This clonotype was counted a few times. The V gene is TRBV20-1, the J gene TRBJ1-5, with unresolved D. This CDR3 has 14 residues. Per the germline V gene, CDR1 is DFQATT and CDR2 is SNEGSKA (reference sequence). V lost 0 bases and J lost 7, with 13 bases in between. CDR3 nucleotide sequence: TGCAGTGCTAGAGACGGTCCTAGCGGGCAGCCCCAGCATTTT. The encoded protein is CSARDGPSGQPQHF.

Comment on this clonotype: A junction end diverges from the germline sequence, so it may reflect a read error. The chain has TRBV6-2 or TRBV6-3 and TRBJ2-7; D possibly corresponds to TRBD1 (6 bases). The CDR3 is 14 residues long. In germline, CDR1 is MNHEY, CDR2 SVGEGT. DNA of the CDR3: TGCGCCAGCAGCCCAAACAACAGGGCCTACGAGCAGTACTTC. Translation: CASSPNNRAYEQYF.

This clonotype qualifies as medium-sized. This sequence joins TRBV5-1 and TRBJ1-1; D gene ambiguous. V lost 5 bases and J 2 bases, leaving 16 bases between the germline ends. This CDR3 has 15 residues. Germline CDR1 and CDR2: SGHRS and YFSETQ. CDR3 nucleotide sequence: TGCGCCAGCAGGGAGACGGCCGTCCTAAACACTGAAGCTTTCTTT. This encodes CASRETAVLNTEAFF.

The V call is TRBV7-2, the J call TRBJ2-1, with 9 bases that match TRBD2. CDR1 SGHTA and CDR2 FQGNSA come from the germline V gene. The CDR3 sequence is 15 residues long. V was clipped by 3 bases and J by 8 bases; unmatched bases: 8. This CDR3 reads CASSFYVSGSYEQFF. For the CDR3, the DNA is TGTGCCAGCAGCTTCTATGTTAGCGGGAGCTATGAGCAGTTCTTC. Filled out from reference TRBV7-2 and TRBJ2-1, the complete variable domain reads GAGVSQSPSNKVTEKGKDVELRCDPISGHTALYWYRQSLGQGLEFLIYFQGNSAPDKSGLPSDRFSAERTGGSVSTLTIQRTQQEDSAVYLCASSFYVSGSYEQFFGPGTRLTVL.

The rearrangement joins TRBV18 to TRBJ2-5, with D unresolved. The V gene's germline CDR1 is KGHSH and CDR2 LQKENI. The length of the CDR3 is 16 residues. V was cut by 0 bases and J by 4 bases, with 15 bases left in between. Written as DNA, the CDR3 is TGTGCCAGCTCACCACCGAACAGCCTGGGGTCAGAGACCCAGTACTTC. Residues: CASSPPNSLGSETQYF. Drawing the rest from reference TRBV18 and TRBJ2-5, the complete variable domain is NAGVMQNPRHLVRRRGQEARLRCSPMKGHSHVYWYRQLPEEGLKFMVYLQKENIIDESGMPKERFSAEFPKEGPSILRIQQVVRGDSAAYFCASSPPNSLGSETQYFGPGTRLLVL.

The CDR3 DNA is TGTGCCAGTCACTTACAGGGGAACTATGGCTACACCTTC. Its translation is CASHLQGNYGYTF. J is TRBJ1-2 and V is TRBV19; 7 bases are a match to TRBD1. V was pared by 8 bases and J by 2 bases, with 5 bases of the junction left unmatched. Looked up from germline, CDR1 is LNHDA and CDR2 is SQIVND (reference sequence). This CDR3 contains 13 residues.

CDR3 DNA sequence: TGTGCCAGCCAGGGAGGGACCTATGGCTACACCTTC. Its protein is CASQGGTYGYTF. This rearrangement joins TRBV6-1 to TRBJ1-2; a weak D match, TRBD1 (5 bases). CDR1 MNHNS and CDR2 SASEGT come from the germline V gene. Trimming removed 8 bases from V and 4 bases from J, with 11 bases in between. The length of the CDR3 is 12 residues.

The V gene is TRBV29-1, the J gene TRBJ2-3, with 8 bases identical to TRBD2. Germline lookup yields CDR1 SQVTM and CDR2 ANQGSEA. The CDR3 loop spans 16 amino acids. Germline trimming cut 0 bases from V and 3 bases from J; bases unmatched to any gene: 8. CDR3 bases: TGCAGCGTTGAAGAAGGGCGACTAGCGCCAACAGATACGCAGTATTTT. Protein sequence: CSVEEGRLAPTDTQYF.

This chain uses TRBV7-2 with TRBJ2-3; 7 nucleotides align to TRBD1. Germline V lookup: CDR1 SGHTA, CDR2 FQGNSA. Trimming cost V 5 bases and J 1 base; bases outside gene matches: 6. The CDR3 covers 15 residues. The DNA of the CDR3 is TGTGCCAGCAGCCCTACAGGGGTCCGCACAGATACGCAGTATTTT. Translating it yields CASSPTGVRTDTQYF.

The chain employs TRBV20-1 and TRBJ2-1; no clear D. With 3 bases removed from V and 9 bases from J, the gap between germline ends came to 9 bases. The germline gives CDR1 DFQATT, CDR2 SNEGSKA (reference sequence). The CDR3 contains 11 residues. The CDR3 DNA reads as TGCAGTGCTAGGCACGGAACTGAGCAGTTCTTC. The encoded protein is CSARHGTEQFF.

The chain joins TRBV20-1 to TRBJ2-1, with D possibly TRBD1 on 5 matching bases. The germline V and J ends were trimmed by 6 bases and 8 bases, with 11 bases remaining between them. CDR3 size: 11 residues. Germline assignment: CDR1 DFQATT and CDR2 SNEGSKA (reference sequence). CDR3 amino acids: CSANQGYEQFF. The CDR3, as DNA: TGCAGTGCGAACCAGGGATATGAGCAGTTCTTC.

A few counts support this clonotype. This rearrangement joins TRBV19 to TRBJ2-2; the D gene could be TRBD1 or TRBD2 (5 bases each). V was cut by 9 bases and J by 1 base, with 12 bases left in between. The CDR3 covers 14 residues. From germline, CDR1 is LNHDA and CDR2 SQIVND (reference sequence). This CDR3 reads CASVWGMNTGELFF. In DNA, the CDR3 is TGTGCCAGCGTGTGGGGGATGAACACCGGGGAGCTGTTTTTT. The variable domain in full, completed from reference TRBV19 and TRBJ2-2, reads DGGITQSPKYLFRKEGQNVTLSCEQNLNHDAMYWYRQDPGQGLRLIYYSQIVNDFQKGDIAEGYSVSREKKESFPLTVTSAQKNPTAFYLCASVWGMNTGELFFGEGSRLTVL.

This clonotype was counted between two and nine times. V and J are TRBV2 and TRBJ2-7; D is undetermined. The CDR3 runs to 10 residues. V gave up 2 bases and J gave up 7 bases, with 3 bases separating them. CDR1 and CDR2 from the germline V gene are SNHLY and FYNNEI. Here the CDR3 reads CASSEWEQYF. The CDR3 nucleotides are TGTGCCAGCAGTGAATGGGAGCAGTACTTC.

This clonotype showed up just once. The chain has TRBV4-1 and TRBJ2-5; the D is unclear. This CDR3 has 14 amino acids. Germline V CDR1 and CDR2: MGHRA, YSYEKL. V was trimmed by 3 bases and J by 5 bases, leaving 13 bases between them. CDR3 nucleotides: TGCGCCAGCAGCCAGGGGATCATGGGGGAGACCCAGTACTTC. Translating it yields CASSQGIMGETQYF.

CDR3 DNA: TGTGCCAGTAGTAGTATCGGCGCAGCGACCACAGATACGCAGTATTTT. It specifies CASSSIGAATTDTQYF. The chain carries TRBV19 and TRBJ2-3; D is undetermined. This CDR3 contains 16 residues. V lost 4 bases and J 2 bases, leaving 16 bases between the germline ends. Germline loops: CDR1 LNHDA, CDR2 SQIVND (reference sequence).

This chain joins TRBV7-9 and TRBJ1-5; D gene uncertain. Germline assignment: CDR1 SEHNR and CDR2 FQNEAQ (reference sequence). V lost 3 bases and J 1 base, leaving 13 bases between the germline ends. CDR3 size: 16 residues. In DNA form, the CDR3 reads TGTGCCAGCAGCTTGGTTGGAGCCGGAAGCAATCAGCCCCAGCATTTT. It is translated as CASSLVGAGSNQPQHF.

This clonotype counts as large (0.1 to 1%). V usage is TRBV7-2 and J usage is TRBJ1-1; D is perhaps TRBD1 (6 bases). Germline CDR1 is SGHTA and CDR2 is FQGNSA. This CDR3 has 16 residues. V dropped 2 bases and J dropped 1 base, with 14 bases sitting between them. The CDR3 reads CASSLPGGFGNTEAFF. The CDR3 nucleotides are TGTGCCAGCAGCTTACCTGGGGGCTTCGGGAACACTGAAGCTTTCTTT.

V gene TRBV28 combines with J gene TRBJ1-4, with D maybe TRBD1 (5 bases). This CDR3 has 13 residues. With 11 bases removed from V and 8 bases from J, the gap between germline ends came to 18 bases. CDR1 and CDR2 from the germline V gene are MDHEN and SYDVKM. CDR3 nucleotide sequence: TGTGCCGGGGCGGACAATCTGGCAGAAAAACTGTTTTTT. Protein product: CAGADNLAEKLFF.